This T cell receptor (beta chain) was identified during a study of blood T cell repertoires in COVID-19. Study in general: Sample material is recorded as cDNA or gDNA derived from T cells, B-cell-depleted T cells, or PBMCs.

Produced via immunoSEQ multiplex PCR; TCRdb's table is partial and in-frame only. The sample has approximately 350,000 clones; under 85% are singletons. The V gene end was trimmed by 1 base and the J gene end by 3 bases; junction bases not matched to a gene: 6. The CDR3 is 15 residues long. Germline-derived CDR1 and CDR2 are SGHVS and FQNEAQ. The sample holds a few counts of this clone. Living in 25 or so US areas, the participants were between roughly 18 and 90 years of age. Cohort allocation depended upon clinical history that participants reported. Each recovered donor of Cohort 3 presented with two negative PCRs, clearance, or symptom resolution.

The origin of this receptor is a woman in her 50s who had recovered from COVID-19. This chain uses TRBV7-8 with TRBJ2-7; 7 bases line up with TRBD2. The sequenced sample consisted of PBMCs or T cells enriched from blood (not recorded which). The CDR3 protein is CASSLGAGVGYEQYF. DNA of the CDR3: TGTGCCAGCAGCTTAGGCGCGGGAGTGGGCTACGAGCAGTACTTC. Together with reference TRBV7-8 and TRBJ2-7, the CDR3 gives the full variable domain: GAGVSQSPRYKVAKRGQDVALRCDPISGHVSLFWYQQALGQGPEFLTYFQNEAQLDKSGLPSDRFFAERPEGSVSTLKIQRTQQEDSAVYLCASSLGAGVGYEQYFGPGTRLTVT.